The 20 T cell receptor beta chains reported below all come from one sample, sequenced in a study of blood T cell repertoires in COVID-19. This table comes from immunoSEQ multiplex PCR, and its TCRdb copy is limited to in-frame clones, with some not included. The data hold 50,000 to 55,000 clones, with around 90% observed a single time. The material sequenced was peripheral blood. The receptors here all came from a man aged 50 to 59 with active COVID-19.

The CDR3 protein is CASSPAGSWANTGELFF. In DNA, the CDR3 is TGTGCCAGCTCCCCGGCGGGGTCGTGGGCGAACACCGGGGAGCTGTTTTTT. The genes are TRBV18 and TRBJ2-2; D is perhaps TRBD2 (6 bases). CDR3 length equals 17 residues. Germline assignment: CDR1 KGHSH and CDR2 LQKENI. V dropped 6 bases and J dropped 0 bases, with 17 bases sitting between them.

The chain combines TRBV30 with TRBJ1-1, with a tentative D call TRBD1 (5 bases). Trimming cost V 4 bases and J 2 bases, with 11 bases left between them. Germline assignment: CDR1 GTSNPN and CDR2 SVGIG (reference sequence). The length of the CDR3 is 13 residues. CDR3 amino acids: CAWTRTRNTEAFF. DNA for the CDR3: TGTGCCTGGACAAGGACACGAAACACTGAAGCTTTCTTT.

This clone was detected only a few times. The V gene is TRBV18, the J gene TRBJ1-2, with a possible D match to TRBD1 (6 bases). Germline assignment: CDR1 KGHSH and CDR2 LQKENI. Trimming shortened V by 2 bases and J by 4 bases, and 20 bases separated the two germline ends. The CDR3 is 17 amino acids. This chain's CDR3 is CASSPVEYRGAGYGYTF. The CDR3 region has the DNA TGTGCCAGCTCACCAGTCGAGTATCGGGGGGCCGGCTATGGCTACACCTTC.

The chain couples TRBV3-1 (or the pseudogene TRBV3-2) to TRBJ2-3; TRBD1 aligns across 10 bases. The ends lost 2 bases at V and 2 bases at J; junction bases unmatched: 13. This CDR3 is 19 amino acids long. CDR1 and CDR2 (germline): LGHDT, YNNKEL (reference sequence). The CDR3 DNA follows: TGTGCCAGCAGCCAACAACGCCCGTGGGGACAGGGGATCACAGATACGCAGTATTTT. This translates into CASSQQRPWGQGITDTQYF.

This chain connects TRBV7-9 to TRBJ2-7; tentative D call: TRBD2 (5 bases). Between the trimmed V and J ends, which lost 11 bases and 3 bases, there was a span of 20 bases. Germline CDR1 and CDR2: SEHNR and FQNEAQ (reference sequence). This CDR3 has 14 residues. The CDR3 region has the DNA TGTGCCGTCCCTGGGCAGTTGGGAGACTACGAGCAGTACTTC. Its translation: CAVPGQLGDYEQYF.

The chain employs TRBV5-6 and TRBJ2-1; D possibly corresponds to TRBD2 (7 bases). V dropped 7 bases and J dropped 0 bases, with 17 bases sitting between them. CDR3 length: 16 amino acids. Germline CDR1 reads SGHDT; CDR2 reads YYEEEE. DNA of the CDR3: TGTGCCAGCTCAGAGGGGGGACTAAGCTCCTACAATGAGCAGTTCTTC. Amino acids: CASSEGGLSSYNEQFF.

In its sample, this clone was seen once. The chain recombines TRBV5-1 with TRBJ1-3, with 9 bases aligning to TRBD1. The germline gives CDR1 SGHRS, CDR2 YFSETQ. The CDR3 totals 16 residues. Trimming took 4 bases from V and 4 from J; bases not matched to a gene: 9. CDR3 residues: CASSGTGGANGNTIYF. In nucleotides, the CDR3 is TGCGCCAGCAGCGGAACAGGGGGCGCAAACGGAAACACCATATATTTT.

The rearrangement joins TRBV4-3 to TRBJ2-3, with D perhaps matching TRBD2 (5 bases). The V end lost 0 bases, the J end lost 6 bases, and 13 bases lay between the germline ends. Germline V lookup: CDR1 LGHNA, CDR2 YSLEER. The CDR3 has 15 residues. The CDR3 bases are TGCGCCAGCAGCCAAGATACTAGAAATCCGGATACGCAGTATTTT. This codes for CASSQDTRNPDTQYF.

The CDR3 loop is CAWKFKGQGRYEQYF. The CDR3 DNA reads TGTGCCTGGAAATTCAAGGGACAGGGGCGCTACGAGCAGTACTTC. The chain employs TRBV30 and TRBJ2-7, with 10 bases aligning to TRBD1. From germline, CDR1 is GTSNPN and CDR2 SVGIG (reference sequence). V lost 4 bases and J lost 3; bases outside the gene matches: 9. The length of the CDR3 is 15 residues.

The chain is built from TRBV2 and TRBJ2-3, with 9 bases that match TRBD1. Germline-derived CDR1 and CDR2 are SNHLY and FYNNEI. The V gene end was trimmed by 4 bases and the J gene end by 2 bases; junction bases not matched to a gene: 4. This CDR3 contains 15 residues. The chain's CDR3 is CASSGTGGPTDTQYF. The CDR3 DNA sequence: TGTGCCAGCAGTGGAACAGGGGGCCCCACAGATACGCAGTATTTT. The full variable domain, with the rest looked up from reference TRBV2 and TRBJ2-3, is EPEVTQTPSHQVTQMGQEVILRCVPISNHLYFYWYRQILGQKVEFLVSFYNNEISEKSEIFDDQFSVERPDGSNFTLKIRSTKLEDSAMYFCASSGTGGPTDTQYFGPGTRLTVL.

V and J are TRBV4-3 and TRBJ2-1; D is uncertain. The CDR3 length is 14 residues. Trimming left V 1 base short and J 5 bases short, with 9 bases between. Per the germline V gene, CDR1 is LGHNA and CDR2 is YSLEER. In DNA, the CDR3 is TGCGCCAGCAGCCAAGGGGTACGGGACAATGAGCAGTTCTTC. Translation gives CASSQGVRDNEQFF.

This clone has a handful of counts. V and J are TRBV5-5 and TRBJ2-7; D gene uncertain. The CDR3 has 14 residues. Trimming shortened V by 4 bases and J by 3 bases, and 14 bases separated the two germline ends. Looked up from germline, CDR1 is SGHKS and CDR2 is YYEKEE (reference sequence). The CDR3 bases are TGTGCCAGCAGCCCCGTCATGGGCATCTACGAGCAGTACTTC. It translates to CASSPVMGIYEQYF.

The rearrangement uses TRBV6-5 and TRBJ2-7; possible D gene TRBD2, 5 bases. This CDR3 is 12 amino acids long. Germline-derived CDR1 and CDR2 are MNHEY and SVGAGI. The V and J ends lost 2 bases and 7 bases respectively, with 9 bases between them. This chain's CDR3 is CASSYAGLEQYF. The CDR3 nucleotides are TGTGCCAGCAGTTACGCGGGTTTAGAGCAGTACTTC.

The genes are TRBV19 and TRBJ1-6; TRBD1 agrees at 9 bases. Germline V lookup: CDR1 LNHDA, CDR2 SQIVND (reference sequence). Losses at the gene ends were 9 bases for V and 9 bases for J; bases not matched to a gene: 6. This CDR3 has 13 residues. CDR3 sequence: CASTDRGGSPLHF. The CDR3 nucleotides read TGTGCCAGCACGGACAGGGGTGGTTCACCCCTCCACTTT.

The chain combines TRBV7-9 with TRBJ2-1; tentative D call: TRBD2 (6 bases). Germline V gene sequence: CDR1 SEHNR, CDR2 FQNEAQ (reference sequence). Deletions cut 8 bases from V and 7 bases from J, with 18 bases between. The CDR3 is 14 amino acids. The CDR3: CASGPGDGRNEQFF. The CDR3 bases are TGTGCCAGCGGACCCGGTGATGGGAGGAATGAGCAGTTCTTC.

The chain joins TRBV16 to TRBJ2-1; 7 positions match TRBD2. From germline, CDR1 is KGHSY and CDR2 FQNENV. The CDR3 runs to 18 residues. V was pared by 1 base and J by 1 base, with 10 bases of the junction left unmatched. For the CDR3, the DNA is TGTGCCAGCAGCCAATACTCAGGGCGGGGAGGGTCCTACAATGAGCAGTTCTTC. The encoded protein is CASSQYSGRGGSYNEQFF.

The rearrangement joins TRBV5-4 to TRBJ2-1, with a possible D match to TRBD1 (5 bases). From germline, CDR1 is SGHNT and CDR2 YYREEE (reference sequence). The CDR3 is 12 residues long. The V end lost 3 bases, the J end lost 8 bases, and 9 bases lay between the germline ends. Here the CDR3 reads CASSSQGYEQFF. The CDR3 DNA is TGTGCCAGCAGCTCGCAGGGCTATGAGCAGTTCTTC.

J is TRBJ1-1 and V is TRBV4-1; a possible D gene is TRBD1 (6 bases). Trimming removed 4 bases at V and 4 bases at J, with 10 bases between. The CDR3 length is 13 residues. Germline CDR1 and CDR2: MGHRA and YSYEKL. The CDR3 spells CASSLTGSTEAFF. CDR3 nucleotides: TGCGCCAGCAGCCTTACAGGGTCCACTGAAGCTTTCTTT.

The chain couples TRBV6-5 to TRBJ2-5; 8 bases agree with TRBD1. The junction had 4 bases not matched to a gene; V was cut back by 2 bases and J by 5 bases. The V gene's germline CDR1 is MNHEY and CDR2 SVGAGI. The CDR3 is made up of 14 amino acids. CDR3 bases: TGTGCCAGCAGTTACGGGGACAGGATGGAGACCCAGTACTTC. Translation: CASSYGDRMETQYF.

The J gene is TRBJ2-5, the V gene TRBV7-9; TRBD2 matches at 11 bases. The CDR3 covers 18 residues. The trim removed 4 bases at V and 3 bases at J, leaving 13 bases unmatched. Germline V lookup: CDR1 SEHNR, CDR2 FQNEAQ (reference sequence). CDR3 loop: CASSSGTSGGGGEETQYF. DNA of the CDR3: TGTGCCAGCAGCTCCGGGACTAGCGGAGGAGGAGGAGAAGAGACCCAGTACTTC.